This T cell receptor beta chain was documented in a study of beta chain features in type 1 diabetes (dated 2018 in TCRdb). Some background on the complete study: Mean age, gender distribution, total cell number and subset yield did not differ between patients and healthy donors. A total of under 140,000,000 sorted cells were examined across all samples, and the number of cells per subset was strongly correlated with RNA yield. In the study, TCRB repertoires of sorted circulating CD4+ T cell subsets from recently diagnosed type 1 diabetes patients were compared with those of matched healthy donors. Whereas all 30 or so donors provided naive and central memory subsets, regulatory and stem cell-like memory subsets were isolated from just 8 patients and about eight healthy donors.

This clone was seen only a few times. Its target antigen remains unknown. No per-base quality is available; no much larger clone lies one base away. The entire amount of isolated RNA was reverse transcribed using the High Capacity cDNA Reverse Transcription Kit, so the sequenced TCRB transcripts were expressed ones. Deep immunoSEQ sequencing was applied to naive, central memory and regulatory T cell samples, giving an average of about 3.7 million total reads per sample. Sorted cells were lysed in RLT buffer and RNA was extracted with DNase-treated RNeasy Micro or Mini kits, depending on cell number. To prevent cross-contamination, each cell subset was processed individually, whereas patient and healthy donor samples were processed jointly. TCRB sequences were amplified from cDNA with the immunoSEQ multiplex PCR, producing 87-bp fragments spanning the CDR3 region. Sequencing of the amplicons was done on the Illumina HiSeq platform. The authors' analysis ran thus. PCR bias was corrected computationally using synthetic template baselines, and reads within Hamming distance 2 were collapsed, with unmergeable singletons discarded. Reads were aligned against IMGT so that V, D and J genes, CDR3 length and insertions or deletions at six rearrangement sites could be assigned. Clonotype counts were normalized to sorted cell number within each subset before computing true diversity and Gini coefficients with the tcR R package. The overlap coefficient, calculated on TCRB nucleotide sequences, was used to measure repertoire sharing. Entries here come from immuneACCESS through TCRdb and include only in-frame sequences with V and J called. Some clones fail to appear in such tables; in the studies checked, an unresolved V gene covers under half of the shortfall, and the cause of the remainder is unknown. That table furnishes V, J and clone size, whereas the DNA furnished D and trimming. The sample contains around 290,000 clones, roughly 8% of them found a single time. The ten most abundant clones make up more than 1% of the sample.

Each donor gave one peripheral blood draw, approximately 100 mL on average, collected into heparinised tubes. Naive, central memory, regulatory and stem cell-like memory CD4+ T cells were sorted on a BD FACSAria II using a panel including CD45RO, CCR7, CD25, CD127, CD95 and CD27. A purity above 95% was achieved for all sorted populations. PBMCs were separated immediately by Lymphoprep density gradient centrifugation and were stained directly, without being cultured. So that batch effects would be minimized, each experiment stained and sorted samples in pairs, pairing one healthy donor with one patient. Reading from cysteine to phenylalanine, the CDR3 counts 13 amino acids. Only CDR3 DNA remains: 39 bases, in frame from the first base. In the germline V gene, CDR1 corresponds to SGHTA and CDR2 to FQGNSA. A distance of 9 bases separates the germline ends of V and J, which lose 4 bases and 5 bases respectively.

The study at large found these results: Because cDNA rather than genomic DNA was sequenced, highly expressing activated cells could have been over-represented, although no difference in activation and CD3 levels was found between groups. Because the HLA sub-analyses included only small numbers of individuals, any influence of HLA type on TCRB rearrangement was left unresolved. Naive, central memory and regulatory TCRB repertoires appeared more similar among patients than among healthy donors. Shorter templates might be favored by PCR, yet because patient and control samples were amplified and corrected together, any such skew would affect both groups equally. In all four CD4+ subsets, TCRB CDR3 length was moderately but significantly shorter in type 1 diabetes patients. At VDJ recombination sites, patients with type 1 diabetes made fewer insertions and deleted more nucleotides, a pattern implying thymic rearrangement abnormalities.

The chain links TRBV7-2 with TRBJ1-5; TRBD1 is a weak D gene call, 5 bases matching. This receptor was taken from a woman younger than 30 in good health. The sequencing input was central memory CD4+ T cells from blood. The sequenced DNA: TGTGCCAGCAGCTCCCAAGGGGATCAGCCCCAGCATTTT. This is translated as CASSSQGDQPQHF. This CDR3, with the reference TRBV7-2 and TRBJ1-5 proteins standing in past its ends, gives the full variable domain GAGVSQSPSNKVTEKGKDVELRCDPISGHTALYWYRQSLGQGLEFLIYFQGNSAPDKSGLPSDRFSAERTGGSVSTLTIQRTQQEDSAVYLCASSSQGDQPQHFGDGTRLSIL.